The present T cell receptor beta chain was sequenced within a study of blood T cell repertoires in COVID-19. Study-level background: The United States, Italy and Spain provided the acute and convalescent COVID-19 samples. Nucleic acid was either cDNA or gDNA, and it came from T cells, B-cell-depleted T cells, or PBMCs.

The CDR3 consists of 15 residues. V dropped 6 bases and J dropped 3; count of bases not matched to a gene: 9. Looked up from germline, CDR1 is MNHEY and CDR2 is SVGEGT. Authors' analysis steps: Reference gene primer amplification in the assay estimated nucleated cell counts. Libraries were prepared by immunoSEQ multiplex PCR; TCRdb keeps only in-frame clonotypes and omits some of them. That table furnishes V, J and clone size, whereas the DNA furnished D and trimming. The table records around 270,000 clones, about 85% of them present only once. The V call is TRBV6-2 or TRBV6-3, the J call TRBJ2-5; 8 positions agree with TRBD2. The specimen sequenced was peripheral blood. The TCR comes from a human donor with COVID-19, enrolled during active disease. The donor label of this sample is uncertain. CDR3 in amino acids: CASSRAGDEEETQYF. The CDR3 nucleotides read TGTGCCAGCAGCCGAGCGGGAGACGAAGAAGAGACCCAGTACTTC.